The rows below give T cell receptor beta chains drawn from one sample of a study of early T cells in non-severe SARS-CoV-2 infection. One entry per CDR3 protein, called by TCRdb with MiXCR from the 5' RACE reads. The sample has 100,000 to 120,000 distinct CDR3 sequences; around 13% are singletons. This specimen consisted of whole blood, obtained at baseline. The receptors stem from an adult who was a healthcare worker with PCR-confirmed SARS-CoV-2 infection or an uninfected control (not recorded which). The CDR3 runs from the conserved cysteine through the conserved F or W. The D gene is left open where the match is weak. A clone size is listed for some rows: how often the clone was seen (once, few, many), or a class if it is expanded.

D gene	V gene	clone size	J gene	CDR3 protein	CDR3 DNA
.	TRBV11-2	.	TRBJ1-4	CASSFQTAYEKLFF	TGTGCCAGCAGCTTCCAAACGGCCTATGAAAAACTGTTTTTT
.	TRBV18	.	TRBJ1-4	CASSPPGTGATNEKLFF	TGTGCCAGCTCACCACCGGGTACGGGTGCAACTAATGAAAAACTGTTTTTT
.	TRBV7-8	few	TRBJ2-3	CASSFRELADTQYF	TGTGCCAGCAGCTTCCGGGAGCTTGCAGATACGCAGTATTTT
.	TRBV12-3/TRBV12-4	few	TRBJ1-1	CASSFREMNTEAFF	TGTGCCAGCAGTTTCAGGGAGATGAACACTGAAGCTTTCTTT
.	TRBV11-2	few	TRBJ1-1	CASRHWGRANTEAFF	TGTGCCAGCAGACATTGGGGGAGGGCGAACACTGAAGCTTTCTTT
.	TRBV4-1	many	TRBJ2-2	CASSQEGGTELFF	TGCGCCAGCAGCCAAGAGGGGGGTACGGAGCTGTTTTTT
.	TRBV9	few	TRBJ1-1	CASSVGKAGTNTEAFF	TGTGCCAGCAGCGTAGGAAAGGCAGGGACGAACACTGAAGCTTTCTTT
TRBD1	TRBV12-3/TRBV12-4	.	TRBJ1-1	CASSLARTGGTEAFF	TGTGCCAGCAGTTTAGCGCGGACAGGGGGCACTGAAGCTTTCTTT
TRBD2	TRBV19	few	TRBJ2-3	CASSRYSGRGDTQYF	TGTGCCAGTAGTAGGTACAGCGGGAGGGGCGATACGCAGTATTTT
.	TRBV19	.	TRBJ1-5	CASTPAGRENQPQHF	TGTGCCAGTACCCCGGCGGGACGGGAAAATCAGCCCCAGCATTTT
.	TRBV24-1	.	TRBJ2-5	CATSDFKQTQYF	TGTGCCACCAGTGATTTTAAGCAGACCCAGTACTTC
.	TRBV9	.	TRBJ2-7	CASSVAPFMGNSYEQYF	TGTGCCAGCAGCGTAGCTCCCTTTATGGGCAACTCCTACGAGCAGTACTTC
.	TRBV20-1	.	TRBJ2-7	CSARDLPSAYEQYF	TGCAGTGCTAGAGATCTACCCAGCGCCTACGAGCAGTACTTC
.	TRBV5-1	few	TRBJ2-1	CASGASEKNNEQFF	TGCGCCAGCGGGGCTAGCGAGAAAAACAATGAGCAGTTCTTC